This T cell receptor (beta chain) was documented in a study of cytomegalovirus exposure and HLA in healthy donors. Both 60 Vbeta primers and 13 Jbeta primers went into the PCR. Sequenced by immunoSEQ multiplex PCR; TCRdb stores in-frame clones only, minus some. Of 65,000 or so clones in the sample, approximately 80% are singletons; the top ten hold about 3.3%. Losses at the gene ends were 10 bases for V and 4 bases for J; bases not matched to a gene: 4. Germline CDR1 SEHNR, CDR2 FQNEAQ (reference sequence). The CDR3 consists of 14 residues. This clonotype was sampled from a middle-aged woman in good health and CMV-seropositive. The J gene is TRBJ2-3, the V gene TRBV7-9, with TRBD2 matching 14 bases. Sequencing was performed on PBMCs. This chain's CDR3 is CATRLAGGPDTQYF. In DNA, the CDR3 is TGTGCCACCCGACTAGCGGGGGGGCCAGATACGCAGTATTTT.